A single TCR beta chain is shown here with its context. This entry belongs to a study of glioma-infiltrating T cells after dendritic cell vaccination. Data came from immunoSEQ multiplex PCR; TCRdb stores just in-frame clones and leaves some out. The sample consists of about 92,000 clones, under 90% of them appearing once. No glioblastoma patient carried an isocitrate dehydrogenase mutation. The V and J ends lost 4 bases and 0 bases, in that order; junction bases with no gene match: 16. This CDR3 comprises 19 residues. Germline lookup yields CDR1 SGHTA and CDR2 FQGNSA. The V and J genes are TRBV7-2 and TRBJ1-1; 8 bases line up with TRBD1. The sequencing here drew on blood, taken before dendritic cell vaccination. This receptor was identified in a human donor with glioblastoma. The CDR3 is CASSSYGPGTGDMNTEAFF. Here the CDR3 DNA reads TGTGCCAGCAGCTCCTACGGGCCCGGGACAGGAGACATGAACACTGAAGCTTTCTTT.